The T cell receptor (beta chain) under discussion was sequenced for a study of blood T cell repertoires in COVID-19. Study-wide background: COVID-19 samples from acute and convalescent phases originated in the United States, Italy and Spain. PBMCs, B-cell-depleted T cells, or T cells were the source of the cDNA or gDNA that made up the material.

Donors of Cohort 3 who recovered were those that had two negative PCRs, clearance, or symptom resolution. CDR3 length: 12 amino acids. The V gene's germline CDR1 is MDHEN and CDR2 SYDVKM. Trimming left V 3 bases short and J 3 bases short, with 5 bases between. Measured with immunoSEQ multiplex PCR; TCRdb has only the in-frame clones, and not every one. This repertoire shows about 270,000 clones, roughly 87% found once; its top ten account for about 1%. Sequencing used PBMCs or T cells enriched from blood (not recorded which). The gene calls are TRBV28 and TRBJ1-1; no firm D call. This sequence originates from a woman aged 30 to 39 who had recovered from COVID-19. The DNA of the CDR3 is TGTGCCAGCAGTTTTTCATACACTGAAGCTTTCTTT. The encoded protein is CASSFSYTEAFF.